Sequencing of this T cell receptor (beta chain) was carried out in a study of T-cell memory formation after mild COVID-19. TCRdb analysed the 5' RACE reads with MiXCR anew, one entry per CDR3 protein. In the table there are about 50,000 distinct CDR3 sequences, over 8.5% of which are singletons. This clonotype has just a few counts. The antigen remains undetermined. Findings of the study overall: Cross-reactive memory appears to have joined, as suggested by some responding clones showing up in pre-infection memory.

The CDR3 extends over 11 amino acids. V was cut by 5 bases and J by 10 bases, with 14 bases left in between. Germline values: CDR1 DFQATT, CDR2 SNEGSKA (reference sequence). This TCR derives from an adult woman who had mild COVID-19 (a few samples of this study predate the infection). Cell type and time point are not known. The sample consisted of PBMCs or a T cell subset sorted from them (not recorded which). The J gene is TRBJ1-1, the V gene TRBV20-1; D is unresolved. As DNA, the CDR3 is TGCAGTGCTGAACGGGGTGCGGGAGCTTTCTTT. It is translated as CSAERGAGAFF.